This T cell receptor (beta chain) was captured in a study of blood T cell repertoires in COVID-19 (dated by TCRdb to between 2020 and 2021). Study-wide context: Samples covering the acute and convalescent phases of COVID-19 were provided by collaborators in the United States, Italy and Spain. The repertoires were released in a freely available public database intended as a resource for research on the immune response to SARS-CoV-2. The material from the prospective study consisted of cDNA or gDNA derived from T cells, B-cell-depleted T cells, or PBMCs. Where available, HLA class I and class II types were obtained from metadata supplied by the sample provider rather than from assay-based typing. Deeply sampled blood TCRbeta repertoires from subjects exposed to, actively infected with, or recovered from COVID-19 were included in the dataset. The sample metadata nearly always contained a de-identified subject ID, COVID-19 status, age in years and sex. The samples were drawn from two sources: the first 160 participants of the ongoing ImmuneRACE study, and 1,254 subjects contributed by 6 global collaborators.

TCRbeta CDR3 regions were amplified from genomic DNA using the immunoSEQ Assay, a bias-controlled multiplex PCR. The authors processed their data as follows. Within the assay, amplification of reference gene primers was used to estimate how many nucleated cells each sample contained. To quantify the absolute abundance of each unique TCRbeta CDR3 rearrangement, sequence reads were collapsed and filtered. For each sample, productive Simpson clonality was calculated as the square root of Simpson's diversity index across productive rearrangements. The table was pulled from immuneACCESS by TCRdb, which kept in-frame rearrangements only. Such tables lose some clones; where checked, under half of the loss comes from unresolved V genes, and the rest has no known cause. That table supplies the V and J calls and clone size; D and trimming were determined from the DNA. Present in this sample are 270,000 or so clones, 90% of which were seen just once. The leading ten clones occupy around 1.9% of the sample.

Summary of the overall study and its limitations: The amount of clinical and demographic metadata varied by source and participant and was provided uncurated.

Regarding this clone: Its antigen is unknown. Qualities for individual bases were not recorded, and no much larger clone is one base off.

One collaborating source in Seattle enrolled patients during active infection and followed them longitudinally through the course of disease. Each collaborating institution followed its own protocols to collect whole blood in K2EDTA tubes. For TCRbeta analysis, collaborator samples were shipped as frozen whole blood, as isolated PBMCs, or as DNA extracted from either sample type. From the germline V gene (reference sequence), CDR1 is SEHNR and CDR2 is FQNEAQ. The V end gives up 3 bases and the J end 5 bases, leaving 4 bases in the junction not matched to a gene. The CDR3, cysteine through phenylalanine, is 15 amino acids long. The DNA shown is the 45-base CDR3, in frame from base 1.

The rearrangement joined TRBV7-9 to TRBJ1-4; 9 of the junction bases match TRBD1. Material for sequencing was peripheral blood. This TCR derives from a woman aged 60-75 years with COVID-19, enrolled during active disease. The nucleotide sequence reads TGTGCCAGCAGCTTTTTGACAGGGGGGAATGAAAAACTGTTTTTT. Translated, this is CASSFLTGGNEKLFF.